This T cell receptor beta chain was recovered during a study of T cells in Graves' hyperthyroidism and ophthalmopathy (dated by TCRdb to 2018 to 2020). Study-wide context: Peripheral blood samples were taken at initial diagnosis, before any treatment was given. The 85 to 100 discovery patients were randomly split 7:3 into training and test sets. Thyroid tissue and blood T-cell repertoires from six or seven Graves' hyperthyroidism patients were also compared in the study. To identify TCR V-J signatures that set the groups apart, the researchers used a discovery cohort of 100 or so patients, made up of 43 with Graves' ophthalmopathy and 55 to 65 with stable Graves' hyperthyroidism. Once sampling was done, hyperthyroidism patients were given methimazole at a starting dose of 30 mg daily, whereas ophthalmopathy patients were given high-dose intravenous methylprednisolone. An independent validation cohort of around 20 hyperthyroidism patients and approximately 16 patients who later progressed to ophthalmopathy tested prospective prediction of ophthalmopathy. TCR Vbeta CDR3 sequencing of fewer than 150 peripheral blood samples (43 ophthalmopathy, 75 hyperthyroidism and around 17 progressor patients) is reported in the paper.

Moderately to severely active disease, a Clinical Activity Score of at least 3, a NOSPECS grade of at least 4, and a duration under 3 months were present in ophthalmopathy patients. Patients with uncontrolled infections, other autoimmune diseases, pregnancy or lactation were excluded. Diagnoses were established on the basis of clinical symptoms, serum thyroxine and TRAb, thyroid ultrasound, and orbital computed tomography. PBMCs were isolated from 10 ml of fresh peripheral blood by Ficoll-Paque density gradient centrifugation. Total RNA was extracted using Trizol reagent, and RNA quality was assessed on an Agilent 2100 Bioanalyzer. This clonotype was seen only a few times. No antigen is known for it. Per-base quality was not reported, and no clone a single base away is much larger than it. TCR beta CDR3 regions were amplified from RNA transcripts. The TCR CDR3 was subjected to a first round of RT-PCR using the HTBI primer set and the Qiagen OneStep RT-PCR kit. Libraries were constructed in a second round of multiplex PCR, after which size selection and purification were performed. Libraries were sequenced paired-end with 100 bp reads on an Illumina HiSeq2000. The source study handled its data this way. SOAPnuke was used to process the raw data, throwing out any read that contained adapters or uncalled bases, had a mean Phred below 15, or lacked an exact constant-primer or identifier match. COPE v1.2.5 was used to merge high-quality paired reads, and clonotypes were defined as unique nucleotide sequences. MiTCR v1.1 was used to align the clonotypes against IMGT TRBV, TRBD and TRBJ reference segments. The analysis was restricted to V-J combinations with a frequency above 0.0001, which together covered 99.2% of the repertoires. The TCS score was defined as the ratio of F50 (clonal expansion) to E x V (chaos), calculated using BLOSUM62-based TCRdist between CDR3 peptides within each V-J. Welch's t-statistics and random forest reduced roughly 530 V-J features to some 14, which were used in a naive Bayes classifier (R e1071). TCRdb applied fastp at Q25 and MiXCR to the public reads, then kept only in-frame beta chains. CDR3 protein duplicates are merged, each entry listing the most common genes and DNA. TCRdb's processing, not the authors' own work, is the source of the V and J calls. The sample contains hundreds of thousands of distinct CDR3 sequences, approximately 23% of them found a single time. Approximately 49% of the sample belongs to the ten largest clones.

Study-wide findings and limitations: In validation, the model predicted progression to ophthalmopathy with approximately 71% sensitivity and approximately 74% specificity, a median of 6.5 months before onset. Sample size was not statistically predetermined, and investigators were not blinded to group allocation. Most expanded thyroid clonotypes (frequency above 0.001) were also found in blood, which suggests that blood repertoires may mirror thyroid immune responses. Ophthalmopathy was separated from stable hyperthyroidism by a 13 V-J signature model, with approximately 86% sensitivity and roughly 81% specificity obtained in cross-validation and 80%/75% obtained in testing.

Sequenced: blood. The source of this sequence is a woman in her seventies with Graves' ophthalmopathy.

In nucleotides, the sequence is TGTGCCACCAGTCTGGGACAGGGAGGGGAGACCCAGTACTTC. It encodes CATSLGQGGETQYF. The chain is assembled from TRBV24-1 and TRBJ2-5, with 9 bases matching TRBD1. V is trimmed back by 6 bases and J by 5 bases, and the junction contains 6 bases that no gene match accounts for. CDR1 KGHDR and CDR2 SFDVKD are derived from the germline V gene. The CDR3 runs 14 residues from the cysteine to the phenylalanine. Here the CDR3 DNA is all that survives: 42 bases in frame from base 1.